This T cell receptor (beta chain) was identified in a study of T cell responses to AZD1222 COVID-19 vaccine. Study summary: Pooled together were second doses at about 4 or about 12 weeks. Findings of the study overall: The study reported that nearly half of spike-specific TCRs target unmutated variant regions. The donors showed a predominance of white British ancestry and of females, with possible underestimation of clonal diversity. Only after the peak T cell response were repertoires sampled.

Method: immunoSEQ multiplex PCR; TCRdb's copy keeps in-frame clones and lacks some. Of 100,000 to 150,000 clones listed, 70% to 85% are singletons. There are 18 residues in the CDR3. Per the germline V gene, CDR1 is SGHNT and CDR2 is YYREEE (reference sequence). V trimming: 1 base; J trimming: 0 bases; junction bases outside the gene matches: 5. Regarding this clone: Its specificity is unknown.

The TCR originated in an adult in good health. This sample comprised peripheral blood, obtained on day 0 of AZD1222 vaccination. The chain has TRBV5-4 and TRBJ2-1, with TRBD2 matching 12 bases. The CDR3: CASSLTSGGWSSYNEQFF. As DNA, the CDR3 is TGTGCCAGCAGCTTGACTAGCGGGGGGTGGAGCTCCTACAATGAGCAGTTCTTC.